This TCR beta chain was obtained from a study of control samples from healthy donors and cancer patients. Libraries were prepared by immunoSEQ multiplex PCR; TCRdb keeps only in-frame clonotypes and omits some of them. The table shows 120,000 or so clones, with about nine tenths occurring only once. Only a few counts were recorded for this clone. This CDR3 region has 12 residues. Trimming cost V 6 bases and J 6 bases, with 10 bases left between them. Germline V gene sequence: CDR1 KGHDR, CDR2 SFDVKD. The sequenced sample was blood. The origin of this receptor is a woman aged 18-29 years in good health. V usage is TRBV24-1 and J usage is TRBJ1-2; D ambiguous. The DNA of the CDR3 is TGTGCCACCAGTCAATGGCCTCATGGCTACACCTTC. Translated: CATSQWPHGYTF.